A selection of T cell receptor beta chains follows, all from one sample in a study of healthy donors' naive CD4 and CD8 T cells. MiXCR, run by TCRdb on the reads, gives a single entry per CDR3 protein. The data show roughly 200,000 distinct CDR3 sequences, about 76% seen once. The sample taken for sequencing was naive CD4+ and CD8+ T cells sorted from blood, pooled from several donors. Receptors were obtained from a pool of human donors in good health; the sample pools cells from several healthy donors. Each CDR3 is given with its conserved first and last residue. D genes are given only for firm matches. Expanded clones are given a class, and other clones once, few, many or no size at all.

J | D | V | size | CDR3 | DNA
TRBJ2-4 | . | TRBV24-1 | . | CATSARGTDIQYF | TGTGCCACCAGTGCCAGGGGGACTGACATTCAGTACTTC
TRBJ2-1 | TRBD2 | TRBV6-5 | . | CASSYAGSGSAYEQFF | TGTGCCAGCAGTTACGCCGGTAGCGGGAGTGCTTATGAGCAGTTCTTC
TRBJ2-1 | . | TRBV5-5 | . | CASSREGDSYNEQFF | TGTGCCAGCAGCCGCGAGGGGGACTCCTACAATGAGCAGTTCTTC
TRBJ2-3 | TRBD2 | TRBV6-5 | . | CASSPYRLAPIDTQYF | TGTGCCAGCAGCCCCTACCGACTAGCCCCGATAGATACGCAGTATTTT
TRBJ2-3 | TRBD2 | TRBV27 | . | CASSLQVAGAPSTDTQYF | TGTGCCAGCAGTTTACAGGTAGCGGGGGCCCCTAGCACAGATACGCAGTATTTT
TRBJ1-1 | TRBD1 | TRBV13 | once | CASSLEGQGMAEAFF | TGTGCCAGCAGCTTAGAAGGACAGGGGATGGCTGAAGCTTTCTTT
TRBJ2-3 | TRBD2 | TRBV29-1 | few | CSLSGTSGRALSTDTQYF | TGCAGCCTATCCGGGACTAGCGGGAGGGCCCTTTCCACAGATACGCAGTATTTT
TRBJ2-7 | . | TRBV27 | . | CASSLSVGSSSYEQYF | TGTGCCAGCAGTTTATCGGTGGGCTCTAGCTCCTACGAGCAGTACTTC
TRBJ1-5 | . | TRBV29-1 | . | CSVVQGINQPQHF | TGCAGCGTTGTACAGGGAATAAATCAGCCCCAGCATTTT
TRBJ1-2 | . | TRBV29-1 | . | CSVERQGSDYGYTF | TGCAGCGTTGAACGGCAGGGATCGGACTATGGCTACACCTTC
TRBJ2-3 | TRBD2 | TRBV29-1 | . | CSVVPSSGSTDTQYF | TGCAGCGTTGTGCCTTCTAGCGGGTCCACAGATACGCAGTATTTT
TRBJ2-3 | . | TRBV29-1 | . | CSVKAGIGTDTQYF | TGCAGCGTTAAGGCAGGGATTGGCACAGATACGCAGTATTTT
TRBJ2-7 | . | TRBV10-3 | . | CAQTGVCSYEQYF | TGTGCTCAAACCGGAGTTTGCTCCTACGAGCAGTACTTC
TRBJ1-6 | . | TRBV6-5 | few | CASRDAAGWDSPFHF | TGTGCCAGCAGGGATGCGGCCGGGTGGGATTCACCCTTCCACTTT
TRBJ2-1 | TRBD1 | TRBV29-1 | . | CSVERDSNPYNEQFF | TGCAGCGTTGAACGGGACAGCAACCCTTACAATGAGCAGTTCTTC
TRBJ2-1 | TRBD2 | TRBV7-8 | . | CASSLGREWTYNEQFF | TGTGCCAGCAGCCTGGGGCGGGAGTGGACCTACAATGAGCAGTTCTTC
TRBJ2-7 | . | TRBV20-1 | . | CSARDYSSRDYEQYF | TGCAGTGCTAGAGATTATTCCTCCAGGGACTACGAGCAGTACTTC
TRBJ2-1 | TRBD1 | TRBV12-3/TRBV12-4 | . | CASSTRGRNEQFF | TGTGCCAGCAGTACAAGGGGGCGTAATGAGCAGTTCTTC
TRBJ2-5 | . | TRBV14 | . | CASSQGTGKTQYF | TGTGCCAGCAGCCAAGGAACGGGGAAGACCCAGTACTTC
TRBJ2-2 | . | TRBV27 | . | CASTIRRGGTGELFF | TGTGCCAGCACCATTAGGAGGGGTGGAACCGGGGAGCTGTTTTTT
TRBJ2-1 | TRBD2 | TRBV19 | . | CASSVERETVWHEQFF | TGTGCCAGTAGTGTCGAGCGGGAGACCGTTTGGCATGAGCAGTTCTTC
TRBJ2-7 | . | TRBV6-5 | . | CASSYSIAGTYEQYF | TGTGCCAGCAGTTACTCGATCGCAGGTACCTACGAGCAGTACTTC
TRBJ2-5 | TRBD2 | TRBV4-1 | . | CASSQESRLAGDQETQYF | TGCGCCAGCAGCCAAGAAAGCCGGCTAGCGGGGGACCAAGAGACCCAGTACTTC
TRBJ2-3 | . | TRBV5-5 | . | CASSLATADTQYF | TGTGCCAGCAGCTTAGCTACCGCCGATACGCAGTATTTT
TRBJ2-1 | TRBD2 | TRBV29-1 | . | CSVDPSGRTAYNEQFF | TGCAGCGTTGACCCTAGCGGGAGGACAGCCTACAATGAGCAGTTCTTC
TRBJ1-2 | . | TRBV7-9 | . | CASSISGSGFNGYTF | TGTGCCAGCAGCATAAGCGGGTCTGGATTCAATGGCTACACCTTC
TRBJ2-3 | . | TRBV12-3/TRBV12-4 | . | CASSPRLGRPDTQYF | TGTGCCAGCAGTCCGAGACTAGGTCGGCCAGATACGCAGTATTTT
TRBJ2-1 | . | TRBV19 | . | CASSHRGGYNEQFF | TGTGCCAGTAGTCACAGGGGAGGGTACAATGAGCAGTTCTTC
TRBJ2-7 | TRBD2 | TRBV20-1 | . | CSASRSGRANYIYEQYF | TGCAGTGCTAGTCGTAGCGGGAGGGCCAACTATATCTACGAGCAGTACTTC
TRBJ2-1 | . | TRBV11-2 | . | CASSPETLTYNEQFF | TGTGCCAGCAGCCCCGAGACGTTGACCTACAATGAGCAGTTCTTC
TRBJ2-2 | . | TRBV5-5 | few | CASTPNRELFF | TGTGCCAGCACCCCTAATCGGGAGCTGTTTTTT
TRBJ1-2 | . | TRBV12-3/TRBV12-4 | . | CASSLTANYGYTF | TGTGCCAGCAGTCTGACAGCTAACTATGGCTACACCTTC
TRBJ1-6 | . | TRBV5-1 | few | CASSLPSDNSPLHF | TGCGCCAGTTCACTTCCAAGTGATAATTCACCCCTCCACTTT
TRBJ2-7 | TRBD2 | TRBV5-1 | . | CASTPELAGIREQYF | TGCGCCAGCACCCCTGAACTAGCGGGGATTAGGGAGCAGTACTTC
TRBJ2-2 | . | TRBV14 | . | CASSLTTVANTGELFF | TGTGCCAGCAGCCTAACGACAGTCGCGAACACCGGGGAGCTGTTTTTT
TRBJ1-1 | . | TRBV29-1 | . | CSVETHYRTATEAFF | TGCAGCGTTGAAACCCACTACAGGACGGCCACTGAAGCTTTCTTT
TRBJ2-7 | . | TRBV20-1 | . | CSASQGNYEQYF | TGCAGTGCTAGCCAGGGTAACTACGAGCAGTACTTC
TRBJ2-1 | TRBD2 | TRBV29-1 | . | CSVVGTSGSSYNEQFF | TGCAGCGTTGTTGGGACTAGCGGGAGCTCCTACAATGAGCAGTTCTTC
TRBJ2-6 | . | TRBV19 | . | CASSDRQDPISGANVLTF | TGTGCCAGTAGTGATCGGCAGGACCCAATCTCTGGGGCCAACGTCCTGACTTTC
TRBJ2-1 | . | TRBV30 | . | CAWSNAPVGPTEQFF | TGTGCCTGGAGTAACGCCCCGGTGGGACCGACGGAGCAGTTCTTC
TRBJ2-7 | TRBD1 | TRBV29-1 | . | CSVIGQGYEQYF | TGCAGCGTTATAGGACAGGGCTACGAGCAGTACTTC
TRBJ2-4 | . | TRBV14 | . | CASSLGWGATKNIQYF | TGTGCCAGCAGCCTAGGGTGGGGCGCGACCAAAAACATTCAGTACTTC
TRBJ1-1 | TRBD1 | TRBV11-2 | few | CASSLTAGGVAEAFF | TGTGCCAGCAGCTTAACTGCAGGGGGAGTCGCTGAAGCTTTCTTT
TRBJ2-1 | TRBD2 | TRBV29-1 | . | CSGGTSGYNEQFF | TGCAGCGGAGGGACTAGCGGCTATAATGAGCAGTTCTTC
TRBJ1-6 | TRBD1 | TRBV27 | . | CASTLGQGYLPLHF | TGTGCCAGCACCCTGGGACAGGGGTATTTGCCCCTCCACTTT
TRBJ2-3 | . | TRBV20-1 | . | CSVPREPSTDTQYF | TGCAGTGTTCCGAGAGAACCTAGCACAGATACGCAGTATTTT
TRBJ2-1 | . | TRBV21-1 | . | CASSSTGGPNDNEQFF | TGTGCCAGCAGCAGCACAGGGGGCCCAAATGACAATGAGCAGTTCTTC
TRBJ1-1 | . | TRBV11-1 | . | CASSPRRGTEAFF | TGTGCCAGCAGCCCCCGCAGGGGCACTGAAGCTTTCTTT
TRBJ2-4 | . | TRBV19 | . | CASSPGLAKNIQYF | TGTGCCAGTAGCCCCGGCCTAGCCAAAAACATTCAGTACTTC
TRBJ1-1 | . | TRBV30 | . | CAIERATPTEAFF | TGTGCCATAGAAAGGGCCACCCCCACTGAAGCTTTCTTT